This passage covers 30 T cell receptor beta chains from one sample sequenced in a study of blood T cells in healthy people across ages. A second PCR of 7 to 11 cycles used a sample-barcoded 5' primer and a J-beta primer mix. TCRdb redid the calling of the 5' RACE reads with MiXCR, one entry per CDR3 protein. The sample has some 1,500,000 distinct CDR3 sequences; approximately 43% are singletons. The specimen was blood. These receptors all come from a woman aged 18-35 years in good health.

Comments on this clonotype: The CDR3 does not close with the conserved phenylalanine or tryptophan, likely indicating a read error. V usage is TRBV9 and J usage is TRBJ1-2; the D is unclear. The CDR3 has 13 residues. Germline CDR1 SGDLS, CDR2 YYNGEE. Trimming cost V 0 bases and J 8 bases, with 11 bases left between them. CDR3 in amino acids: CASSVGSLGGYTL. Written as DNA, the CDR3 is TGTGCCAGCAGCGTAGGTTCACTGGGAGGCTACACCCTC.

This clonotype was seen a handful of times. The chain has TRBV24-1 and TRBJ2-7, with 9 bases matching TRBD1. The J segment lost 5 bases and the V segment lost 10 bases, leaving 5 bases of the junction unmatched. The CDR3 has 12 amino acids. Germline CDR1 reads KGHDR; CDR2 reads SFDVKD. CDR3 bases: TGTGCCACGGGACAGGGTAGCCACGAGCAGTACTTC. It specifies CATGQGSHEQYF.

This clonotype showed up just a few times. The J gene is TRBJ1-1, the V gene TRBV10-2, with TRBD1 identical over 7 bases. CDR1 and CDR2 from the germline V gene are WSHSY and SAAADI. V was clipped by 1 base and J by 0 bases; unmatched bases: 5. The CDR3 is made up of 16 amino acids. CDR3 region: CASSEFRGGLNTEAFF. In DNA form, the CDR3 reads TGCGCCAGCAGTGAGTTCAGGGGGGGGTTGAACACTGAAGCTTTCTTT.

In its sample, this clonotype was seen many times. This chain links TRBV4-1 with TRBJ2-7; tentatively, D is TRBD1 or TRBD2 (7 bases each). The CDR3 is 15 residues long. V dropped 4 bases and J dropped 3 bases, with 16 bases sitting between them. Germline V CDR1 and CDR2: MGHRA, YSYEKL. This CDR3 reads CASSLTTGRDYEQYF. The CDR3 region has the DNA TGCGCCAGCAGCCTAACGACAGGGAGGGACTACGAGCAGTACTTC.

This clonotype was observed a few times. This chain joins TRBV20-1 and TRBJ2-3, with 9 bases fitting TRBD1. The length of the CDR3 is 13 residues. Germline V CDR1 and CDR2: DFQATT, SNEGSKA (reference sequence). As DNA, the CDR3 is TGCACCGAACAGGGGGCAGGCACAGATACGCAGTATTTT. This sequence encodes CTEQGAGTDTQYF.

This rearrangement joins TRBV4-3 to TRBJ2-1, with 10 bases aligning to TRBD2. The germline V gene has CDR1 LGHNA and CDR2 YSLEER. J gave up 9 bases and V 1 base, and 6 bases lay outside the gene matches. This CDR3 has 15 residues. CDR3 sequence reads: CASSQGRLAGVEQFF. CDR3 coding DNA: TGCGCCAGCAGCCAAGGCCGGCTAGCGGGAGTTGAGCAGTTCTTC.

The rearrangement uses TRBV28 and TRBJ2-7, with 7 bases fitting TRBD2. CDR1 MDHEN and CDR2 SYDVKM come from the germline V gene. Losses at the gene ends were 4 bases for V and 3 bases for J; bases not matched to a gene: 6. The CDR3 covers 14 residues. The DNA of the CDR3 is TGTGCCAGCAGTTCATCCTCTAGCGGCTACGAGCAGTACTTC. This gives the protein CASSSSSSGYEQYF.

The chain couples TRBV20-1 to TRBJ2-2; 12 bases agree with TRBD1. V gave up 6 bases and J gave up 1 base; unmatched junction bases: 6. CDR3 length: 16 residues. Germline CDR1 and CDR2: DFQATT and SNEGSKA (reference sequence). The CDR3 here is CSAKGQGALNTGELFF. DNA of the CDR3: TGCAGTGCCAAGGGACAGGGGGCCCTGAACACCGGGGAGCTGTTTTTT.

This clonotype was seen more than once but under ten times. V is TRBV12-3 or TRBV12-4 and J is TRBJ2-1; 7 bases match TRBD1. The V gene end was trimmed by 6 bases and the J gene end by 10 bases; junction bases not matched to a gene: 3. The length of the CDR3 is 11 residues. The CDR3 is CASSWGQEQFF. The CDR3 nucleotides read TGTGCCAGCAGCTGGGGACAGGAGCAGTTCTTC.

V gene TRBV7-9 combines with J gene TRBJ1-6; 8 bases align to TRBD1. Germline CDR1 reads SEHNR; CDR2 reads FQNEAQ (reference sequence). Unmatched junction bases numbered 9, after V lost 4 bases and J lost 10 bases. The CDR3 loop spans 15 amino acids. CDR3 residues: CASSSGTGGKSPLHF. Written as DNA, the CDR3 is TGTGCCAGCAGCTCGGGGACAGGCGGGAAGTCACCCCTCCACTTT.

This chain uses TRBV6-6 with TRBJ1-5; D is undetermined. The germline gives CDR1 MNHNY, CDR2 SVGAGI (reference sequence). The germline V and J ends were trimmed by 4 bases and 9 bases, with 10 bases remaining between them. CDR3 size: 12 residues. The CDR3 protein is CASSSWDGPQHF. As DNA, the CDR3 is TGTGCCAGCAGTTCTTGGGATGGGCCCCAGCATTTT.

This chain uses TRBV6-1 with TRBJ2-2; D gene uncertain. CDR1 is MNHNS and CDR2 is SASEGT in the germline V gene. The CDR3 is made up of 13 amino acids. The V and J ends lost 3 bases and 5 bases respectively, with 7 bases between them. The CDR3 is CASSEIGTGELFF. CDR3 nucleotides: TGTGCCAGCAGTGAGATCGGTACCGGGGAGCTGTTTTTT.

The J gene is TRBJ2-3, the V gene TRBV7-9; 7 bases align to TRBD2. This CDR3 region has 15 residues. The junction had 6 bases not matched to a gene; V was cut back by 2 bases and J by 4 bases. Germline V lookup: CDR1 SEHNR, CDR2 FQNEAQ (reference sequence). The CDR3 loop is CASSLPAGDPDTQYF. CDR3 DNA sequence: TGTGCCAGCAGCTTACCGGCGGGAGATCCAGATACGCAGTATTTT.

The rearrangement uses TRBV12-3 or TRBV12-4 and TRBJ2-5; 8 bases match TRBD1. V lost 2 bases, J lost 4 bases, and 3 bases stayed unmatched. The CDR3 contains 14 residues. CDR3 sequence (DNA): TGTGCCAGCAGTTTACTGGACAGGGCAGAGACCCAGTACTTC. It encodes CASSLLDRAETQYF.

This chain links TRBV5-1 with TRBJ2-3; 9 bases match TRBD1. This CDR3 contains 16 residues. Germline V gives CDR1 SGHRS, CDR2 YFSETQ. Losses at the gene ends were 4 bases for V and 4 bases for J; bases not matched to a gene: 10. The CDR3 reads CASSPPTGGNADTQYF. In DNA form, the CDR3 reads TGCGCCAGCAGCCCGCCGACAGGGGGTAATGCAGATACGCAGTATTTT.

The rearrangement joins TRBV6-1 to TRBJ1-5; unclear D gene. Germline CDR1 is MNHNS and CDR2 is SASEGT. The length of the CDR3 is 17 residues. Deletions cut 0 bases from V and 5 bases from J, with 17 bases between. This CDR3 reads CASSEAFEGRGDQPQHF. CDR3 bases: TGTGCCAGCAGTGAAGCGTTCGAGGGCCGTGGAGATCAGCCCCAGCATTTT.

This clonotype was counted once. CDR3 DNA sequence: TGCAGTGCTACGGACGCCACTCGGGCCCACAATTCACCCCTCCACTTT. Translated: CSATDATRAHNSPLHF. This sequence joins TRBV20-1 and TRBJ1-6, with D unresolved. V shed 4 bases and J shed 7 bases, with 20 bases lying between them. The CDR3 spans 16 residues. The germline gives CDR1 DFQATT, CDR2 SNEGSKA (reference sequence).

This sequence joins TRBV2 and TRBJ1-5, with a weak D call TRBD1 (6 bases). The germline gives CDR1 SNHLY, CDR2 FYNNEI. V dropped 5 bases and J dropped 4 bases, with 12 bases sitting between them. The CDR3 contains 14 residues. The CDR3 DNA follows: TGTGCCAGCAGTAAGGACAGCCCTAATCAGCCCCAGCATTTT. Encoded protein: CASSKDSPNQPQHF.

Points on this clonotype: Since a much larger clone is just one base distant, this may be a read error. The CDR3 reads CAGSSGVGYTF. CDR3 nucleotides: TGTGCCGGCAGTTCGGGGGTTGGCTACACCTTC. V is TRBV6-6 and J is TRBJ1-2, with D tentatively TRBD1 (5 bases). Germline loops: CDR1 MNHNY, CDR2 SVGAGI (reference sequence). The length of the CDR3 is 11 residues.

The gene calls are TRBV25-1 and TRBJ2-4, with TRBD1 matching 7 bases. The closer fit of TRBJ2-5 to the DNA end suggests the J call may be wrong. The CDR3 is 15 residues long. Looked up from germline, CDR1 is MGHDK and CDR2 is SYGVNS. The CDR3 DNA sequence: TGTGCCAGCAGTGGGTCACAGGGGCGCCAAGAGACCCAGTACTTC. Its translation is CASSGSQGRQETQYF.

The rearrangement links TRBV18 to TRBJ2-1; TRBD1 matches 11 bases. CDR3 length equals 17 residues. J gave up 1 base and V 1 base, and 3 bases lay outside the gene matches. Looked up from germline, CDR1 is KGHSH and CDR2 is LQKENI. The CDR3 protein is CASSPRGTGGSYNEQFF. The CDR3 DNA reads TGTGCCAGCTCACCACGGGGGACAGGGGGTTCCTACAATGAGCAGTTCTTC.

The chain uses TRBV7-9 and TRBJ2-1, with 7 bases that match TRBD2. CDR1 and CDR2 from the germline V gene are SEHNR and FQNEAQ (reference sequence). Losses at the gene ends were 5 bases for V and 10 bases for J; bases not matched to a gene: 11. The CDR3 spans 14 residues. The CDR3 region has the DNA TGTGCCAGCAGCATCACTAGCGCCTACAGCGAGCAGTTCTTC. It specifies CASSITSAYSEQFF.

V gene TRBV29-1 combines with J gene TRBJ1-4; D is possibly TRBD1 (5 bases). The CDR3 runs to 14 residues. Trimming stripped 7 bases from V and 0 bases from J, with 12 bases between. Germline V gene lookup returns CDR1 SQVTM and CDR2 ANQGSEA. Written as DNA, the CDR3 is TGCAGCGCAATGGACACCGCAACTAATGAAAAACTGTTTTTT. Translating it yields CSAMDTATNEKLFF.

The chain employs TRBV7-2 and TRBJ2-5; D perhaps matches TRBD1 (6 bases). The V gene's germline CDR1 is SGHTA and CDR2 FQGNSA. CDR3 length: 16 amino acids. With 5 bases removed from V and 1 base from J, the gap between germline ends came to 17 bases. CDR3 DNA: TGTGCCAGCAGCACCTATAAGGGGGTTCCCCAAGAGACCCAGTACTTC. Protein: CASSTYKGVPQETQYF.

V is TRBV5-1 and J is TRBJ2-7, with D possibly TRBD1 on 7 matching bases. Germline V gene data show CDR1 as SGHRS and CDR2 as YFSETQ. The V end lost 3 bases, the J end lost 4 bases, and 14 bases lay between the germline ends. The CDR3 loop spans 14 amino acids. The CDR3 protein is CASSSAGGRYEQYF. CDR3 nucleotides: TGCGCCAGCAGCTCCGCAGGGGGGAGATACGAGCAGTACTTC.

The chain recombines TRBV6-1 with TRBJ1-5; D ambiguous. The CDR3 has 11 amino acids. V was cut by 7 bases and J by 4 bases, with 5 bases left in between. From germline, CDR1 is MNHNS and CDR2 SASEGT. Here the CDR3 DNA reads TGTGCCAGCAAGGAGAATCAGCCCCAGCATTTT. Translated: CASKENQPQHF.

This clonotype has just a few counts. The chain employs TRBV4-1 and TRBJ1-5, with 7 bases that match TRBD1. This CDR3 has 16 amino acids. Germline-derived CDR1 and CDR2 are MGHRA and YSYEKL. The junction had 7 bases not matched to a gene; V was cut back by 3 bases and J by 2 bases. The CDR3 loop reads CASSHPTGSGNQPQHF. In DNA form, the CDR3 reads TGCGCCAGCAGCCACCCGACAGGGTCGGGCAATCAGCCCCAGCATTTT.

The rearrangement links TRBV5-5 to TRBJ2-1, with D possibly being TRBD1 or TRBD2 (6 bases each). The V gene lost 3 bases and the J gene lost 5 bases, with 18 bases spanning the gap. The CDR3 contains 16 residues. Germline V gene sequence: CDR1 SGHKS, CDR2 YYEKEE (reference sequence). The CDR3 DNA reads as TGTGCCAGCAGCTCGATGGGGGCTAGCGTCAACAATGAGCAGTTCTTC. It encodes CASSSMGASVNNEQFF.

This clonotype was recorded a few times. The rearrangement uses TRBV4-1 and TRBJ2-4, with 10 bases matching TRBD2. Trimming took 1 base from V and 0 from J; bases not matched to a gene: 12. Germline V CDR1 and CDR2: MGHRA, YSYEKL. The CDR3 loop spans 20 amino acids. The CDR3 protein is CASSQAIAQRGGLAKNIQYF. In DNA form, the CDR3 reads TGCGCCAGCAGCCAAGCAATAGCCCAGCGGGGGGGACTAGCCAAAAACATTCAGTACTTC.

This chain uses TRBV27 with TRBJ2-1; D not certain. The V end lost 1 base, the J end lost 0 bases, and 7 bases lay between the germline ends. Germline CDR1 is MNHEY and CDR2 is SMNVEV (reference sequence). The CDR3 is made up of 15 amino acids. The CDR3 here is CASSLYPSSYNEQFF. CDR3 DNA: TGTGCCAGCAGTTTATACCCGAGCTCCTACAATGAGCAGTTCTTC.